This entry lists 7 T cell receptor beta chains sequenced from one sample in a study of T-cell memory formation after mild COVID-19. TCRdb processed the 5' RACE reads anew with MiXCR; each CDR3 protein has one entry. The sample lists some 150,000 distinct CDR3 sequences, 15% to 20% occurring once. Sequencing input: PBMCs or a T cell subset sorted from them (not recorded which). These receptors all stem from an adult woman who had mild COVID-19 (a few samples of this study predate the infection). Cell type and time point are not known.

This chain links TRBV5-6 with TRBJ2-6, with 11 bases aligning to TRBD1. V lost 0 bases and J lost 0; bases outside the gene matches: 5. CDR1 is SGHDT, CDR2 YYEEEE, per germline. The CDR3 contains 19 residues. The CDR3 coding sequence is TGTGCCAGCAGCTTGGCCCTAGGGACAGGGGGCTCTGGGGCCAACGTCCTGACTTTC. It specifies CASSLALGTGGSGANVLTF.

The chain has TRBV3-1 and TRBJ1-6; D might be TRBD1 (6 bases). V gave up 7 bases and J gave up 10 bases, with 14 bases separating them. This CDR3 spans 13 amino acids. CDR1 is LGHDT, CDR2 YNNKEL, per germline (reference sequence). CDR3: CASNRRGGSPLHF. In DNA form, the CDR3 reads TGTGCCAGCAACCGAAGGGGGGGCTCACCCCTCCACTTT.

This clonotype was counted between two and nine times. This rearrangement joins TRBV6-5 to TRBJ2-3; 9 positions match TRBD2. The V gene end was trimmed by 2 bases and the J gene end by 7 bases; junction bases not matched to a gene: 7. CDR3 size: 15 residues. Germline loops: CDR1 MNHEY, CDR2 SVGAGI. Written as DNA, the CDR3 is TGTGCCAGCAGTTACGAGGCGGGGGGGCCGAATACGCAGTATTTT. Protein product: CASSYEAGGPNTQYF.

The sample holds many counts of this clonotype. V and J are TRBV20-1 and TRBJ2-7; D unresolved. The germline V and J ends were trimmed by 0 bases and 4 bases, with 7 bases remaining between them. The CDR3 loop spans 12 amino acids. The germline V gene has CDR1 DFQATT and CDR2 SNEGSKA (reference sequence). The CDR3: CSARDSRYEQYF. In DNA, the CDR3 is TGCAGTGCTAGAGATTCCCGGTACGAGCAGTACTTC.

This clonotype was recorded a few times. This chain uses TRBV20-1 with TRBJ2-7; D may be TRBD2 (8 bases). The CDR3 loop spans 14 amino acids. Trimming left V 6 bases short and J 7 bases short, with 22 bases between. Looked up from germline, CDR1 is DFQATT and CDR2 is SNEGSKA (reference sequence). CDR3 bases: TGCAGTGCACGACAGGGACTAGAAGTAGGAGAGCAGTACTTC. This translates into CSARQGLEVGEQYF.

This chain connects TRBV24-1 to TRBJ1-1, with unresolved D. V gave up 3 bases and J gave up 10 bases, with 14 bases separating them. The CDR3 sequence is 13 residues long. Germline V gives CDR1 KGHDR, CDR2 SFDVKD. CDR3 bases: TGTGCCACCAGTGATCCGCTTGGGCAGTCAGCTTTCTTT. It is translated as CATSDPLGQSAFF.

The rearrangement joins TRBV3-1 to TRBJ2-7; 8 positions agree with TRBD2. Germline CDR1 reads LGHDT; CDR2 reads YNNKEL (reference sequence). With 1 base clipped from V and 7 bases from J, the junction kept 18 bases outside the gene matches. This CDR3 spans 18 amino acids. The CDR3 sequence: CASSQVAGWDPEGVEQYF. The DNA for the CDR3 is TGTGCCAGCAGCCAAGTAGCGGGGTGGGATCCCGAGGGGGTGGAGCAGTACTTC.